A few counts support the clone carrying this T cell receptor (beta chain). Germline CDR1 reads MNHEY; CDR2 reads SVGEGT. This CDR3 spans 15 amino acids. Trimming at V came to 6 bases and at J to 8 bases, leaving 11 bases not matched to a gene. The data derive from a study of early T cells in non-severe SARS-CoV-2 infection. TCRdb reprocessed the 5' RACE reads with MiXCR, giving one entry per CDR3 protein. The table records 70,000 to 95,000 distinct CDR3 sequences, over 12% of them present only once. The chain couples TRBV6-2 or TRBV6-3 to TRBJ2-1; 9 nucleotides align to TRBD2. Sequencing was done on a sample of whole blood. This receptor was identified in an adult who was a healthcare worker with PCR-confirmed SARS-CoV-2 infection or an uninfected control (not recorded which). CDR3: CASSRRSGGSDEQFF. As DNA, the CDR3 is TGTGCCAGCAGCCGCCGCAGCGGGGGGTCTGATGAGCAGTTCTTC.